Listed below are T cell receptor beta chains from one sample, sequenced in a study of human T cells and chemical hapten exposure. TCRdb reprocessed the RACE reads with MiXCR, giving one entry per CDR3 protein. Seen here are roughly 94,000 distinct CDR3 sequences, about 9.3% observed once, and the top ten hold approximately 2%. The input for sequencing was whole blood, taken in connection with sensitization to the hapten diphenylcyclopropenone (DPC). The receptor source for this set is a middle-aged woman with alopecia areata. Some clones in this sample may be carry-over from other donors' samples. Both conserved end residues are part of each CDR3. A D gene is named only where the DNA matches it firmly. Rows give clone size only sometimes, using once, few, many, or a class for an expanded clone.

V gene,clone size,J gene,D gene,CDR3 protein,CDR3 DNA
TRBV6-5,many,TRBJ2-7,TRBD1,CASSPLGTGGNEQYF,TGTGCCAGCAGTCCACTCGGGACAGGGGGGAACGAGCAGTACTTC
TRBV12-3/TRBV12-4,.,TRBJ1-1,.,CASTNGVHTEAFF,TGTGCCAGCACCAACGGGGTTCACACTGAAGCTTTCTTT
TRBV7-2,few,TRBJ2-7,.,CASSRASGDTYEQYF,TGTGCCAGCAGCCGAGCTAGTGGGGATACCTACGAGCAGTACTTC
TRBV6-5,.,TRBJ2-7,.,CASSYARGEQYF,TGTGCCAGCAGTTACGCCAGGGGCGAGCAGTACTTC
TRBV19,few,TRBJ1-5,.,CASTLGQGLGNQPQHF,TGTGCCAGTACCTTGGGGCAGGGGTTAGGCAATCAGCCCCAGCATTTT
TRBV5-1,.,TRBJ2-5,.,CASSLAPVPQETQYF,TGCGCCAGCAGCTTGGCCCCGGTTCCCCAAGAGACCCAGTACTTC
TRBV5-1,few,TRBJ2-2,.,CASSFDPNTGELFF,TGCGCCAGCAGCTTCGACCCGAACACCGGGGAGCTGTTTTTT
TRBV30,.,TRBJ2-7,.,CAFTTLREPYF,TGTGCCTTCACAACGCTCAGAGAGCCGTACTTC
TRBV6-2/TRBV6-3,many,TRBJ2-3,.,CASRTVDTQYF,TGTGCCAGCAGGACAGTCGATACGCAGTATTTT
TRBV28,few,TRBJ2-5,.,CASSLALGQETQYF,TGTGCCAGCAGTTTAGCCTTAGGTCAAGAGACCCAGTACTTC
TRBV27,many,TRBJ2-2,.,CATQDGRRTGELFF,TGTGCCACCCAGGACGGGAGACGCACCGGGGAGCTGTTTTTT
TRBV29-1,many,TRBJ2-3,TRBD2,CSGTSGTDTQYF,TGCAGCGGGACTAGCGGAACAGATACGCAGTATTTT
TRBV6-2/TRBV6-3,.,TRBJ2-3,.,CASSRSPDTQYF,TGTGCCAGCAGCCGATCCCCGGATACGCAGTATTTT
TRBV7-9,few,TRBJ1-5,.,CASSLEGTQPQHF,TGTGCCAGCAGCTTAGAGGGTACCCAGCCCCAGCATTTT
TRBV28,many,TRBJ2-7,.,CASSLRAGTYEQYF,TGTGCCAGCAGTTTACGGGCCGGAACCTACGAGCAGTACTTC
TRBV12-3/TRBV12-4,.,TRBJ2-1,.,CASRRVNEQFF,TGTGCCAGCAGACGCGTCAATGAGCAGTTCTTC
TRBV19,few,TRBJ2-6,.,CATKNRLGDPTSGANVLTF,TGTGCCACCAAAAATCGGCTAGGGGATCCTACCTCTGGGGCCAACGTCCTGACTTTC
TRBV7-6,few,TRBJ2-7,.,CASSVDTLYEQYF,TGTGCCAGCAGCGTGGACACCCTTTACGAGCAGTACTTC
TRBV20-1,many,TRBJ1-1,.,CSARDGGSNTEAFF,TGCAGTGCTAGAGATGGGGGGTCGAACACTGAAGCTTTCTTT
TRBV5-1,.,TRBJ2-5,.,CASSLGVARSTETQYF,TGCGCCAGCAGCTTGGGTGTAGCCCGCTCGACAGAGACCCAGTACTTC
TRBV7-2,.,TRBJ1-5,.,CASSPRRDQPQHF,TGTGCCAGCAGCCCTAGGCGGGATCAGCCCCAGCATTTT
TRBV20-1,many,TRBJ2-2,.,CSANGDKSGELFF,TGCAGTGCCAACGGGGATAAGAGCGGGGAGCTGTTTTTT
TRBV6-2/TRBV6-3,many,TRBJ2-3,.,CASSTNTDTQYF,TGTGCCAGCTCCACGAACACAGATACGCAGTATTTT
TRBV6-1,many,TRBJ1-2,TRBD1,CASSKPGQGVRYGYTF,TGTGCCAGCAGTAAACCCGGACAGGGGGTACGATATGGCTACACCTTC
TRBV20-1,.,TRBJ2-1,TRBD2,CSASSGGRSPPNEQFF,TGCAGTGCATCTTCGGGGGGGCGCTCGCCGCCCAATGAGCAGTTCTTC
TRBV5-5,few,TRBJ1-5,TRBD1,CASSITGDRNQPQHF,TGTGCCAGCAGCATAACAGGGGATCGGAATCAGCCCCAGCATTTT
TRBV3-1,few,TRBJ2-5,.,CASSRSGTEGETQYF,TGTGCCAGCAGCCGGTCCGGGACGGAAGGGGAGACCCAGTACTTC
TRBV28,.,TRBJ2-1,TRBD2,CASSLIRLAVGNEQFF,TGTGCCAGCAGTTTAATCCGACTAGCGGTCGGCAATGAGCAGTTCTTC
TRBV6-5,.,TRBJ2-7,.,CASTDYGHEQYF,TGTGCCAGCACGGATTATGGCCACGAGCAGTACTTC
TRBV7-9,.,TRBJ2-3,TRBD1,CASSLDRGITSPLQYF,TGTGCCAGCAGCTTAGACAGGGGAATTACCTCACCCCTACAGTATTTT
TRBV6-2/TRBV6-3,few,TRBJ2-2,.,CASSSDLGTGELFF,TGTGCCAGCAGTTCTGATTTGGGCACCGGGGAGCTGTTTTTT
TRBV5-1,few,TRBJ2-1,.,CASSLGAQGLDEQFF,TGCGCCAGCAGCTTGGGGGCACAGGGCTTGGATGAGCAGTTCTTC
TRBV5-1,few,TRBJ2-7,.,CASKVYEDSSYEQYF,TGCGCCAGCAAAGTTTACGAGGACTCCTCCTACGAGCAGTACTTC
TRBV23-1,.,TRBJ2-6,TRBD1,CASSQSPRDRGGPGANVLTF,TGCGCCAGCAGTCAATCCCCCCGGGACAGGGGAGGGCCTGGGGCCAACGTCCTGACTTTC
TRBV12-3/TRBV12-4,.,TRBJ2-4,TRBD2,CASSGSGRLSIQYF,TGTGCCAGCAGCGGTAGCGGGAGACTGAGCATTCAGTACTTC
TRBV18,many,TRBJ1-6,TRBD1,CASSLTETGENSPLHF,TGTGCCAGCTCACTCACCGAGACAGGGGAGAATTCACCCCTCCACTTT
TRBV6-7,.,TRBJ2-2,TRBD2,CASTFPDRFLGTSRVNTGELFF,TGTGCCAGCACTTTCCCGGATCGTTTTTTAGGGACTAGTAGGGTGAACACCGGGGAGCTGTTTTTT
TRBV6-2/TRBV6-3,many,TRBJ2-5,TRBD2,CASSYVTSGKETQYF,TGTGCCAGCAGTTATGTTACTAGCGGGAAAGAGACCCAGTACTTC
TRBV2,few,TRBJ1-5,.,CASSGGRGNQPQHF,TGTGCCAGCAGTGGGGGGAGAGGCAATCAGCCCCAGCATTTT
TRBV12-3/TRBV12-4,many,TRBJ2-7,TRBD1,CASSQDRRSYEQYF,TGTGCCAGCAGTCAGGACAGGAGATCCTACGAGCAGTACTTC
TRBV9,.,TRBJ2-3,.,CASSVEGTDTQYF,TGTGCCAGCAGCGTAGAGGGCACAGATACGCAGTATTTT
TRBV6-5,many,TRBJ1-2,TRBD1,CASSQRQGATYGYTF,TGTGCCAGCAGTCAACGACAGGGGGCTACCTATGGCTACACCTTC
TRBV4-1,many,TRBJ2-2,.,CASSQPRGSTGELFF,TGCGCCAGCAGCCAACCAAGGGGGTCGACCGGGGAGCTGTTTTTT
TRBV28,few,TRBJ2-5,.,CASRSGRETQYF,TGTGCCAGCAGATCCGGTAGGGAGACCCAGTACTTC
TRBV6-2/TRBV6-3,.,TRBJ1-5,.,CASSYSKRHSNQPQHF,TGTGCCAGCAGTTACTCGAAGCGCCATAGCAATCAGCCCCAGCATTTT
TRBV7-6,few,TRBJ2-5,.,CASSARDGRGETQYF,TGTGCCAGCAGCGCCCGGGACGGTAGAGGAGAGACCCAGTACTTC
TRBV2,.,TRBJ2-1,TRBD2,CASSVLAGDYNEQFF,TGTGCCAGCAGTGTACTAGCGGGGGACTACAATGAGCAGTTCTTC
TRBV20-1,few,TRBJ2-7,TRBD1,CSAKDRGGSYEQYF,TGCAGTGCTAAGGACAGGGGGGGCTCCTACGAGCAGTACTTC
TRBV2,.,TRBJ1-5,.,CASSEALQAVQPQHF,TGTGCCAGCAGTGAAGCGCTTCAGGCAGTTCAGCCCCAGCATTTT
TRBV4-1,.,TRBJ2-7,.,CASSQDNGISSREQYF,TGCGCCAGCAGCCAAGATAACGGGATTTCTTCTCGGGAGCAGTACTTC
TRBV20-1,.,TRBJ2-6,TRBD1,CSVPSGTGDSGANVLTF,TGCAGTGTCCCTTCCGGGACAGGCGACTCTGGGGCCAACGTCCTGACTTTC
TRBV9,few,TRBJ2-5,TRBD1,CASSGGQPGETQYF,TGTGCCAGCAGCGGGGGACAGCCGGGTGAGACCCAGTACTTC
TRBV29-1,.,TRBJ2-1,.,CSVQDSAYNEQFF,TGCAGCGTTCAGGATAGCGCATATAATGAGCAGTTCTTC